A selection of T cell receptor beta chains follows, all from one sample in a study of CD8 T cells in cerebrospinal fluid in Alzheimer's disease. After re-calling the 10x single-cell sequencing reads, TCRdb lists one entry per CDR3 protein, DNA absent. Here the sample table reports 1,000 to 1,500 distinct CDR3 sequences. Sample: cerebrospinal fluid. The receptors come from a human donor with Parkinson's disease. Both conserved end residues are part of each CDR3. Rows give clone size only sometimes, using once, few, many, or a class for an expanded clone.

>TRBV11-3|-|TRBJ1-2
CASSLLQGGDYGHTF
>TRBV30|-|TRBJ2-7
CAWSLNLNEQYF
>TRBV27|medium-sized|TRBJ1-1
CASSWGGQGNTEAFF
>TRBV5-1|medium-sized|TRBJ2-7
CASSLTSGRSSYEQYF
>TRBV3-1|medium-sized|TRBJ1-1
CASSQEWFGSPEAFF
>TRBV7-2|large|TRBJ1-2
CASSQRYGYTF
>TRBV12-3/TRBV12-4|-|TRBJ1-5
CASSGTVSNQPQHF
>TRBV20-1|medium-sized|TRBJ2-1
CSAFRRDNEQFF
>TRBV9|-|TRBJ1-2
CASSTRGRGYTF
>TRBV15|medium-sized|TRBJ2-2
CATSRGGARAGELFF
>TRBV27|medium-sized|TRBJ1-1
CASRGVQGMRTEAFF
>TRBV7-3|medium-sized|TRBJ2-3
CASSLTGDTQYF
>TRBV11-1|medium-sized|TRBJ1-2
CASSLRQDYGYTF
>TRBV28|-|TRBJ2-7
CASSLWWRGGLNEQYF
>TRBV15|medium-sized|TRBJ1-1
CATSLKTGTEAFF
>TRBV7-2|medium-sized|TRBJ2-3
CASSYLAGRVVDTQYF
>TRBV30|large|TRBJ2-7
CAWGQGASEQYF
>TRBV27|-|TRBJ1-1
CASKDESREAFF
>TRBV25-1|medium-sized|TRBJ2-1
CASSEWLAGFNEQFF
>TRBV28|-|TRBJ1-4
CASSRSTGAWGEKLFF
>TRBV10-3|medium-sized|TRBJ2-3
CAIRLGAGSTDTQYF
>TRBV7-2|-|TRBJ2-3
CASSLVGTVITDTQYF
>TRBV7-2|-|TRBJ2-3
CASSRYTDTQYF
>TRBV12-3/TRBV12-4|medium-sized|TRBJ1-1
CASSLALGQGAPSAEAFF
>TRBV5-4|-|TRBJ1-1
CASSFSLGNTEAFF
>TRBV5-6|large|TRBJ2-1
CASSLGLAGVEQFF
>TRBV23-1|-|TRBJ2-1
CASRYWLRLDEQFF
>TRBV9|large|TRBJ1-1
CASSVGLMNTEAFF
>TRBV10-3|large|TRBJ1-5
CAISRESGNQPQHF
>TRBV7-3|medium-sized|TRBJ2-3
CASSPTGRPQYF
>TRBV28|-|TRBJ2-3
CASSQTSGRSDTQYF
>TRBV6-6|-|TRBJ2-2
CASRSLLNTGELFF
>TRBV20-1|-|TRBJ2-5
CSASLGLAQETQYF
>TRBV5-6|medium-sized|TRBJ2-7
CASRGTGNSYEQYF
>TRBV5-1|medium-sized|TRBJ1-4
CASSLEGGGYEKLFF
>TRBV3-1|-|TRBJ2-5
CASSPGLAGLWETQYF
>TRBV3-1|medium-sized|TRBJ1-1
CASSQEYRGSEAFF